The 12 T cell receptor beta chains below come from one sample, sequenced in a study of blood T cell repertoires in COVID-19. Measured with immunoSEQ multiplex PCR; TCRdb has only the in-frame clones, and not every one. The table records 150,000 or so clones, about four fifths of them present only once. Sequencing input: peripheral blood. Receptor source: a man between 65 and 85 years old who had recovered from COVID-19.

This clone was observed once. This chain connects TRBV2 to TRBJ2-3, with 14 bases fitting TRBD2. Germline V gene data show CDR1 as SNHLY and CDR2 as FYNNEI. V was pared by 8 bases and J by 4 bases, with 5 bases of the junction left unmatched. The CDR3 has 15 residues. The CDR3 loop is CASGTSGSVSDTQYF. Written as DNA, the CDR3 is TGTGCCAGCGGGACTAGCGGGAGTGTCTCAGATACGCAGTATTTT.

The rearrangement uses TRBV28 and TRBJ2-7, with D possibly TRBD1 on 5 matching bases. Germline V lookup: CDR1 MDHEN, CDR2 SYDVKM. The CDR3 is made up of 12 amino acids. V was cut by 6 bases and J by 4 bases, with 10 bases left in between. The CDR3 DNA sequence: TGTGCCAGCAGATACCAGGGTTACGAGCAGTACTTC. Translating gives CASRYQGYEQYF. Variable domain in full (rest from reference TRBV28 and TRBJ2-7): DVKVTQSSRYLVKRTGEKVFLECVQDMDHENMFWYRQDPGLGLRLIYFSYDVKMKEKGDIPEGYSVSREKKERFSLILESASTNQTSMYLCASRYQGYEQYFGPGTRLTVT.

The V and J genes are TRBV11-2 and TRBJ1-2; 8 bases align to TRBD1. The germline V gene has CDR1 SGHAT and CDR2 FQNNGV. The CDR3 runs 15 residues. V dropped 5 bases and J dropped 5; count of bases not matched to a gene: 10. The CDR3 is CASSEQGGGPYGYTF. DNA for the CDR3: TGTGCCAGCAGCGAACAGGGGGGCGGGCCGTATGGCTACACCTTC. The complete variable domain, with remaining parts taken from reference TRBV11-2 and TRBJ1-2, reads EAGVAQSPRYKIIEKRQSVAFWCNPISGHATLYWYQQILGQGPKLLIQFQNNGVVDDSQLPKDRFSAERLKGVDSTLKIQPAKLEDSAVYLCASSEQGGGPYGYTFGSGTRLTVV.

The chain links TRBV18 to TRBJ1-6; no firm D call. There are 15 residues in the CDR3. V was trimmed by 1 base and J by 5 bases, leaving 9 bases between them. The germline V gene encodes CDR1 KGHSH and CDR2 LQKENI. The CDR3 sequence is CASSPRQADNSPLHF. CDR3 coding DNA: TGTGCCAGCTCACCACGCCAGGCCGATAATTCACCCCTCCACTTT.

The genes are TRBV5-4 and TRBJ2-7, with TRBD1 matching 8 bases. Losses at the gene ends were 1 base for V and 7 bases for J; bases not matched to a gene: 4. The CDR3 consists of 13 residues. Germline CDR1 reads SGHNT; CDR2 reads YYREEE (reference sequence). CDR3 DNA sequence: TGTGCCAGCAGCTTGAGGACAGGGTATGAGCAGTACTTC. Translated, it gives CASSLRTGYEQYF. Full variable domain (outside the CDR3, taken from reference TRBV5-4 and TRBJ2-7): ETGVTQSPTHLIKTRGQQVTLRCSSQSGHNTVSWYQQALGQGPQFIFQYYREEENGRGNFPPRFSGLQFPNYSSELNVNALELDDSALYLCASSLRTGYEQYFGPGTRLTVT.

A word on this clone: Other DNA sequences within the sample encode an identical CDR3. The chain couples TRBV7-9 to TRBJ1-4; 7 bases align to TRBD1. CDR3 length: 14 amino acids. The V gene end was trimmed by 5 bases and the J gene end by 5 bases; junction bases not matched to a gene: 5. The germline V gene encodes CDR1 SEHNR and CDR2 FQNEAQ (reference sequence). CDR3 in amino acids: CASSLGQSNEKLFF. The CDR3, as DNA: TGTGCCAGCAGCCTGGGACAGTCAAATGAAAAACTGTTTTTT.

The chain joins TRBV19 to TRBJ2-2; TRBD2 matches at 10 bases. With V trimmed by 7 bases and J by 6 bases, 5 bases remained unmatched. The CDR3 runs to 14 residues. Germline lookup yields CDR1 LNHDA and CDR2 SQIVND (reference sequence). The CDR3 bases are TGTGCCAGTAAAGCGGGAGGGCCCTCCGGGGAGCTGTTTTTT. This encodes CASKAGGPSGELFF.

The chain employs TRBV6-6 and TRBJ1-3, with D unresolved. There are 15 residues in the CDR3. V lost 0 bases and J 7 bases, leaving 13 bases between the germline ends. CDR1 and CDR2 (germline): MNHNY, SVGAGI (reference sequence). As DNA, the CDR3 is TGTGCCAGCAGTTACTCGGGAAGGGAGGATAACACCATATATTTT. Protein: CASSYSGREDNTIYF.

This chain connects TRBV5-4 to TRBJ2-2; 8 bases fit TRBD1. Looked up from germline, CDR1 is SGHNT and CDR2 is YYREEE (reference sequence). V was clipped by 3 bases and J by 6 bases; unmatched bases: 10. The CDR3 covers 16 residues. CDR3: CASSSWTGTPPGELFF. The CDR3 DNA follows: TGTGCCAGCAGCTCATGGACAGGGACCCCCCCCGGGGAGCTGTTTTTT.

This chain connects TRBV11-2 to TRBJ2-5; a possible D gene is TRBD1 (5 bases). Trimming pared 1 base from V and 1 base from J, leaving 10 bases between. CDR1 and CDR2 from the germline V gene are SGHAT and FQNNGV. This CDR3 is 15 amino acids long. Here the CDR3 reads CASSLAPTVQETQYF. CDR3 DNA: TGTGCCAGCAGCTTAGCCCCGACAGTCCAAGAGACCCAGTACTTC.

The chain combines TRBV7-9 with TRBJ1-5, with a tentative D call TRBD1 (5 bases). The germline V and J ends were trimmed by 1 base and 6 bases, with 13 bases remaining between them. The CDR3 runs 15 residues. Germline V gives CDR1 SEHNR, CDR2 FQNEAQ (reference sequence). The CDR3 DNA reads TGTGCCAGCAGCTTAGACCCGGGGGTCGGTCAGCCCCAGCATTTT. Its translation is CASSLDPGVGQPQHF.

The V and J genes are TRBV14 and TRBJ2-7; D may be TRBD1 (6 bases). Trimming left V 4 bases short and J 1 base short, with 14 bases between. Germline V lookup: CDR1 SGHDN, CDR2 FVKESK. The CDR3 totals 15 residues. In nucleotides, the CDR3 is TGTGCCAGCAGCCCTGACTGGGGGCTTTCCTACGAGCAGTACTTC. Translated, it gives CASSPDWGLSYEQYF.